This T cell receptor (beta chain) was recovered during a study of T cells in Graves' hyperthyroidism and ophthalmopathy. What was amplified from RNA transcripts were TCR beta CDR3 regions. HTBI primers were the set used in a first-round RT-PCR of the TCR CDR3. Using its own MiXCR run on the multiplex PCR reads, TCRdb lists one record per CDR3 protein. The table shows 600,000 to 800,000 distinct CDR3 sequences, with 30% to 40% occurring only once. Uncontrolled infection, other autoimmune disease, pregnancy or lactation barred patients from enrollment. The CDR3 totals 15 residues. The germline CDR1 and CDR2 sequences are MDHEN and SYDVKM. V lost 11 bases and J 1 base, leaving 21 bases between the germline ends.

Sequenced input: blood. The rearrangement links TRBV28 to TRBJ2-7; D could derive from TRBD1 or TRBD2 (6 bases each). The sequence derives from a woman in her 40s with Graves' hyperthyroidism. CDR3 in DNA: TGTGCCGTTTACTCAGGGGCGGGACGGTCCTACGAGCAGTACTTC. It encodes CAVYSGAGRSYEQYF.